These T cell receptor beta chains were read from a single sample in a study of shared clonotypes between healthy human individuals. Sequencing used immunoSEQ multiplex PCR; TCRdb keeps in-frame clones, though not all of them. The sample gives approximately 1,000,000 clones, about 80% of which show up once; 0.52% is in the top ten. Sequencing used memory CD4+ T cells from PBMCs. The receptors stem from a man aged 18 to 29 in good health. Some clones in this sample may be carry-over from other donors' samples. CDR3s leave out the opening cysteine and the closing phenylalanine or tryptophan. Fields, in order: V gene, J gene, CDR3 protein.

V gene: TRBV4-3
J gene: TRBJ2-7
CDR3 protein: ASSQDFPRDGEQY

V gene: TRBV5-4
J gene: TRBJ2-7
CDR3 protein: ASSSSSGSTYEQY

V gene: TRBV4-3
J gene: TRBJ2-7
CDR3 protein: ASSQAGQGAEEQY

V gene: TRBV7-3
J gene: TRBJ1-1
CDR3 protein: ASSRDDTEAF

V gene: TRBV10-3
J gene: TRBJ2-3
CDR3 protein: AISNRDSLPDTQY

V gene: TRBV6-1
J gene: TRBJ2-2
CDR3 protein: ASNGNTGELF

V gene: TRBV28
J gene: TRBJ1-2
CDR3 protein: ASSPTGGILRGYT

V gene: TRBV28
J gene: TRBJ2-1
CDR3 protein: ASSSSSGRVNEQF

V gene: TRBV2
J gene: TRBJ2-1
CDR3 protein: ASSSTGSSYNEQF

V gene: TRBV7-3
J gene: TRBJ2-7
CDR3 protein: ASSLKAGGHDEQY

V gene: TRBV2
J gene: TRBJ2-7
CDR3 protein: ASSEGHEQY